This TCR beta chain was obtained from a study of blood T cell repertoires in COVID-19. Study at large: PBMCs, B-cell-depleted T cells, or T cells provided the cDNA or gDNA that made up the material.

In the authors' methods: Amplification from reference gene primers served as the basis for estimated nucleated cell counts. Assay used: immunoSEQ multiplex PCR; TCRdb lists only in-frame clones, some missing. The V and J calls and clone size were taken over from that table, and D and trimming were inferred from the DNA. Of roughly 100,000 clones listed, around 80% are singletons. Trimming took 7 bases from V and 1 from J; bases not matched to a gene: 6. The germline V gene encodes CDR1 SEHNR and CDR2 FQNEAQ (reference sequence). There are 14 residues in the CDR3. The TCR comes from a man in his fifties or sixties with acute or convalescent COVID-19. The sequenced sample consisted of peripheral blood. This chain joins TRBV7-9 and TRBJ1-1; 7 bases are shared with TRBD1. CDR3: CASTQQGSNTEAFF. CDR3 coding DNA: TGTGCCAGCACCCAACAGGGGTCGAACACTGAAGCTTTCTTT.